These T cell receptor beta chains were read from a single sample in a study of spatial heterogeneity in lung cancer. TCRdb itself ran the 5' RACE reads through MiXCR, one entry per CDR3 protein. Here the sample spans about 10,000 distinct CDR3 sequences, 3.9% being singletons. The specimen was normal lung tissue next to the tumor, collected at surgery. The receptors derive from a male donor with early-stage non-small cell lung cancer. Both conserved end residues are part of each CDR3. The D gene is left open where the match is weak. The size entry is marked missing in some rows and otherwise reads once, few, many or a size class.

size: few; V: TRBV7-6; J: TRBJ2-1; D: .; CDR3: CASSLGPQSSQFF; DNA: TGTGCCAGCAGCTTAGGGCCCCAGTCTTCCCAGTTCTTC
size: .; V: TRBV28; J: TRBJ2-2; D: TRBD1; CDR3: CASGAGDRITGELFF; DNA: TGTGCCAGCGGGGCCGGGGACAGGATTACCGGGGAGCTGTTTTTT
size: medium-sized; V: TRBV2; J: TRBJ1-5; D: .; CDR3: CASSEESWTVGNQPQHF; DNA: TGTGCCAGCAGTGAAGAGAGTTGGACAGTTGGCAATCAGCCCCAGCATTTT
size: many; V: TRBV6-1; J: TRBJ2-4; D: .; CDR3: CATPPNSADPQAKNIQYF; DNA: TGTGCCACCCCTCCCAACTCCGCGGACCCCCAAGCCAAAAACATTCAGTACTTC
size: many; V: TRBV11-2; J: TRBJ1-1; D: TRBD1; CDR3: CASTDRGEAFF; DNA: TGTGCCAGCACCGACAGGGGGGAAGCTTTCTTT
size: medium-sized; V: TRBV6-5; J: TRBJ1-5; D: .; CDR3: CASSYEYRSGSQHF; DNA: TGTGCCAGCAGTTACGAGTACAGGTCAGGGTCCCAGCATTTT
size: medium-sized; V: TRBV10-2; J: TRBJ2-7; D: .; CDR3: CASSAQLSYEQYF; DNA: TGCGCCAGCAGTGCTCAGTTATCCTACGAGCAGTACTTC
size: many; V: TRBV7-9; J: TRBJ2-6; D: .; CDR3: CATSDYGHSGANVLTF; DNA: TGTGCCACTTCTGACTACGGGCACTCTGGGGCCAACGTCCTGACTTTC
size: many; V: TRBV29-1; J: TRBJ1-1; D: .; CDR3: CSVLGGLNTEAFF; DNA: TGCAGCGTCCTCGGGGGATTGAACACTGAAGCTTTCTTT
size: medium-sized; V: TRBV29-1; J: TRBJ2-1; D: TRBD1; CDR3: CSVELGQGTDEQFF; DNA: TGCAGCGTTGAGTTAGGACAGGGGACCGATGAGCAGTTCTTC
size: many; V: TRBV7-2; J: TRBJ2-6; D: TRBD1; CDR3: CASSPTGKLPLSGANVLTF; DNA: TGTGCCAGCAGTCCGACAGGGAAACTTCCTCTCTCTGGGGCCAACGTCCTGACTTTC
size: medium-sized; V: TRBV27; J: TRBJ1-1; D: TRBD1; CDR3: CASSLTGSGVEAFF; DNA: TGTGCCAGCAGTTTGACAGGGTCTGGTGTTGAAGCTTTCTTT
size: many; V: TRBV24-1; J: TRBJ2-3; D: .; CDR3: CATSLEGGADTQYF; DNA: TGTGCCACCAGTTTGGAGGGAGGAGCAGATACGCAGTATTTT
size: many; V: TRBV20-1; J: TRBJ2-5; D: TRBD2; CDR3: CSASRLAEETQYF; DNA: TGCAGTGCTAGTCGACTAGCAGAAGAGACCCAGTACTTC
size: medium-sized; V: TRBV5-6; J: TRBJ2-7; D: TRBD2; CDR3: CASSLGGTSSYEQYF; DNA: TGTGCCAGCAGCTTAGGAGGGACTAGCTCCTACGAGCAGTACTTC
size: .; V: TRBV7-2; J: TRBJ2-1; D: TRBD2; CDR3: CASSFLSSGRTDEQFF; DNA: TGTGCCAGCAGCTTCCTCTCTAGCGGGAGGACGGATGAGCAGTTCTTC
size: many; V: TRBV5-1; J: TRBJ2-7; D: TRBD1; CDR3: CASSLGQGSYEQYF; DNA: TGCGCCAGCAGCTTGGGACAGGGAAGCTACGAGCAGTACTTC
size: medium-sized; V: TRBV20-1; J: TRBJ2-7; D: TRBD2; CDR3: CSARDLRAGINEQYF; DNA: TGCAGTGCTAGAGATCTCCGAGCGGGGATCAACGAGCAGTACTTC
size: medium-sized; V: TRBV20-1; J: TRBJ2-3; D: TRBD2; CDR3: CSAKASGRASTDTQYF; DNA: TGCAGTGCTAAAGCTAGCGGGAGAGCTAGCACAGATACGCAGTATTTT
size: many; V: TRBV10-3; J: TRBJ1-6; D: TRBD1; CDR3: CAIRAGTGESPLHF; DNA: TGTGCCATCAGGGCCGGGACAGGGGAATCACCCCTCCACTTT
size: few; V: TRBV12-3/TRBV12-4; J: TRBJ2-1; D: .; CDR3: CASSSQGGGQFF; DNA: TGTGCCAGCAGTTCCCAGGGAGGAGGGCAGTTCTTC
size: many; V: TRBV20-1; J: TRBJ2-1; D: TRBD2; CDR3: CSPAGVDSGSKFYNEQFF; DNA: TGCAGTCCGGCGGGGGTTGATAGCGGGAGCAAATTCTACAATGAGCAGTTCTTC
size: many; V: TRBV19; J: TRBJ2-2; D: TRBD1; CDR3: CASSIDRGHTGELFF; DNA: TGTGCCAGTAGTATCGACAGGGGGCACACCGGGGAGCTGTTTTTT
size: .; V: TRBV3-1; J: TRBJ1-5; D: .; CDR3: CASSQRGGAHQPQHF; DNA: TGTGCCAGCAGCCAGAGGGGCGGGGCCCATCAGCCCCAGCATTTT
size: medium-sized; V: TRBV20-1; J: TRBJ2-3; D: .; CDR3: CSATILDTQYF; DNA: TGCAGTGCCACCATTCTAGATACGCAGTATTTT
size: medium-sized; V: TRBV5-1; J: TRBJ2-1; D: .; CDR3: CASSLGAGVNEQFF; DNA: TGCGCCAGCAGCTTGGGTGCAGGGGTGAATGAGCAGTTCTTC
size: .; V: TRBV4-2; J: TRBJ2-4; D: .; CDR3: CASSQEWGKNIQYF; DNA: TGTGCCAGCAGCCAAGAATGGGGCAAAAACATTCAGTACTTC
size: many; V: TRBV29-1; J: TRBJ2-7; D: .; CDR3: CSVLRRVSIGDEQYF; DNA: TGCAGCGTTTTACGAAGGGTGTCTATCGGGGACGAGCAGTACTTC
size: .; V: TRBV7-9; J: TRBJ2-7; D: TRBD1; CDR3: CASSPKEGTGMYEQYF; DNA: TGTGCCAGCAGCCCCAAAGAAGGGACAGGGATGTACGAGCAGTACTTC
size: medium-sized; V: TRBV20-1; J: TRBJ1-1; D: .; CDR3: CSAPVGTEAFF; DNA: TGCAGTGCCCCAGTAGGCACTGAAGCTTTCTTT